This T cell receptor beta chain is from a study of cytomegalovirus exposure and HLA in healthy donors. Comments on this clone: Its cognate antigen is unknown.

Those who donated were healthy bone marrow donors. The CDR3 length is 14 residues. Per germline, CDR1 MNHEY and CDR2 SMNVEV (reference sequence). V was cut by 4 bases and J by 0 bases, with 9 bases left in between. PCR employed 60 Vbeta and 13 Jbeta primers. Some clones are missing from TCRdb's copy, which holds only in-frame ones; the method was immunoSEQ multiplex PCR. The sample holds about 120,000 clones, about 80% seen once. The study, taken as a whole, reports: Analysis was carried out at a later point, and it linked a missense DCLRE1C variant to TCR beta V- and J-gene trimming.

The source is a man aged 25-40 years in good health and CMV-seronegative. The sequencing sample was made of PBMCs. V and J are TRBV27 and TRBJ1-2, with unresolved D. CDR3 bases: TGTGCCAGCAGTTCCCAGCGCCCTAACTATGGCTACACCTTC. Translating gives CASSSQRPNYGYTF.